The 25 T cell receptor beta chains listed next were all sequenced from one sample in a study of STAT5B mutations in CD4+ large granular lymphocyte leukemia. Profiling relied on immunoSEQ multiplex PCR, and the TCRdb table lists in-frame clones only, not all of them. The data show approximately 34,000 clones, around 72% seen once. Material for sequencing was CD4+ T cells from blood buffy coats. Every receptor here comes from a human donor in good health.

The genes are TRBV25-1 and TRBJ2-1; TRBD1 agrees at 7 bases. The CDR3 sequence is 14 residues long. Unmatched junction bases numbered 5, after V lost 3 bases and J lost 6 bases. CDR1 is MGHDK, CDR2 SYGVNS, per germline. CDR3 nucleotides: TGTGCCAGCAGTGACTGGACAGGCCTCAATGAGCAGTTCTTC. Translating it yields CASSDWTGLNEQFF.

The gene calls are TRBV7-9 and TRBJ2-7; maybe TRBD1 (6 bases). The CDR3 runs to 15 residues. Trimming cost V 1 base and J 3 bases, with 13 bases left between them. Germline V gene data show CDR1 as SEHNR and CDR2 as FQNEAQ (reference sequence). The CDR3 bases are TGTGCCAGCAGCTTAGAGGGGGTCAGGGACTACGAGCAGTACTTC. Residues: CASSLEGVRDYEQYF.

This rearrangement joins TRBV5-1 to TRBJ1-1; D is possibly TRBD1 (6 bases). V gave up 4 bases and J gave up 4 bases, with 17 bases separating them. Germline assignment: CDR1 SGHRS and CDR2 YFSETQ. The CDR3 loop spans 15 amino acids. CDR3 amino acids: CASSQNGGPGTEAFF. The CDR3 bases are TGCGCCAGCAGCCAGAATGGGGGGCCGGGCACTGAAGCTTTCTTT.

As DNA, the CDR3 is TGCGCCAGCAGCTTGGGGGCCAGGCAAGAGACCCAGTACTTC. Protein: CASSLGARQETQYF. V gene TRBV5-1 combines with J gene TRBJ2-5; D call uncertain. Germline CDR1 and CDR2: SGHRS and YFSETQ. The V and J ends lost 0 bases and 2 bases respectively, with 8 bases between them. The CDR3 contains 14 residues.

The gene calls are TRBV19 and TRBJ2-5; D is unclear. Trimming shortened V by 3 bases and J by 9 bases, and 8 bases separated the two germline ends. The CDR3 totals 11 residues. The germline gives CDR1 LNHDA, CDR2 SQIVND (reference sequence). CDR3 DNA sequence: TGTGCCAGTAGTATTCTAGGAGCCCAGTACTTC. This codes for CASSILGAQYF.

The V gene is TRBV6-6, the J gene TRBJ1-1; 8 positions agree with TRBD1. V trimming: 7 bases; J trimming: 11 bases; junction bases outside the gene matches: 12. The germline gives CDR1 MNHNY, CDR2 SVGAGI (reference sequence). The CDR3 extends over 13 amino acids. CDR3: CASNPGTGTSAFF. In DNA form, the CDR3 reads TGTGCCAGCAATCCTGGGACAGGCACTTCGGCTTTCTTT.

The rearrangement uses TRBV18 and TRBJ1-2; TRBD1 matches 8 bases. This CDR3 contains 14 residues. The germline CDR1 and CDR2 sequences are KGHSH and LQKENI. Trimming removed 3 bases from V and 8 bases from J; junction bases left unmatched: 8. The CDR3, as DNA: TGTGCCAGCTCACCCGAACAGGGACAGGCGGGCTACACCTTC. Its protein is CASSPEQGQAGYTF.

The rearrangement uses TRBV19 and TRBJ1-1; D is undetermined. Trimming cost V 8 bases and J 1 base, with 11 bases left between them. The CDR3 is 13 amino acids. Germline CDR1 reads LNHDA; CDR2 reads SQIVND (reference sequence). CDR3 residues: CASGRSSNTEAFF. CDR3 nucleotides: TGTGCCAGTGGAAGGTCCTCGAACACTGAAGCTTTCTTT.

The J gene is TRBJ2-5, the V gene TRBV29-1; 9 bases are shared with TRBD1. Matching the DNA end better, TRBJ2-7 makes the J call doubtful. Germline V gives CDR1 SQVTM, CDR2 ANQGSEA. The CDR3 contains 13 residues. The CDR3: CSVDGTGRYEQYF. The CDR3 DNA reads TGCAGCGTCGACGGGACAGGGCGCTACGAGCAGTACTTC.

This chain uses TRBV5-4 with TRBJ2-7; the D is unclear. The ends were cut back, 1 base at V and 7 bases at J, with 15 bases in the middle. The CDR3 has 14 residues. Germline V gene lookup returns CDR1 SGHNT and CDR2 YYREEE (reference sequence). The CDR3 DNA reads TGTGCCAGCAGCTTGAGGGCGGCGGATGGGGAGCAGTACTTC. Protein: CASSLRAADGEQYF. Supplemented by reference TRBV5-4 and TRBJ2-7, the full variable domain reads ETGVTQSPTHLIKTRGQQVTLRCSSQSGHNTVSWYQQALGQGPQFIFQYYREEENGRGNFPPRFSGLQFPNYSSELNVNALELDDSALYLCASSLRAADGEQYFGPGTRLTVT.

The sample holds one count of this clone. The chain recombines TRBV5-8 with TRBJ2-3, with 7 bases lining up with TRBD2. The germline V gene encodes CDR1 SGHTS and CDR2 YDEGEE. The CDR3 is 14 amino acids. Trimming cost V 0 bases and J 8 bases; bases outside gene matches: 6. The CDR3 DNA sequence: TGTGCCAGCAGCTTGGGGACTAGTGCCGGTACGCAGTATTTT. This translates into CASSLGTSAGTQYF.

The rearrangement joins TRBV4-3 to TRBJ2-3; D unclear. Germline assignment: CDR1 LGHNA and CDR2 YSLEER. This CDR3 contains 15 residues. V was shortened by 1 base and J by 2 bases, with 10 bases between the two germline ends. The CDR3 protein is CASSQVLGSTDTQYF. The CDR3 DNA reads TGCGCCAGCAGCCAAGTTCTGGGTTCCACAGATACGCAGTATTTT.

The chain links TRBV19 to TRBJ2-5; weak D call: TRBD1 (6 bases). Germline V lookup: CDR1 LNHDA, CDR2 SQIVND (reference sequence). The V end lost 7 bases, the J end lost 2 bases, and 17 bases lay between the germline ends. The CDR3 spans 15 residues. DNA for the CDR3: TGTGCCAGTACCCAAGGACAGCGAGCACAAGAGACCCAGTACTTC. Its translation: CASTQGQRAQETQYF.

The chain links TRBV19 to TRBJ1-2; 8 nucleotides line up with TRBD1. The CDR3 covers 13 residues. With 6 bases clipped from V and 7 bases from J, the junction kept 7 bases outside the gene matches. From germline, CDR1 is LNHDA and CDR2 SQIVND (reference sequence). CDR3 sequence reads: CASRVQGDSGYTF. CDR3 sequence (DNA): TGTGCCAGTAGGGTACAGGGGGATAGTGGCTACACCTTC.

The chain couples TRBV7-2 to TRBJ1-5; TRBD1 is a possible D gene (6 bases). There are 17 residues in the CDR3. V was trimmed by 5 bases and J by 2 bases, leaving 19 bases between them. The germline V gene has CDR1 SGHTA and CDR2 FQGNSA. DNA for the CDR3: TGTGCCAGCAGCCTTAGGGAGGGGGTAACGGGCAATCAGCCCCAGCATTTT. This sequence encodes CASSLREGVTGNQPQHF.

V gene TRBV19 combines with J gene TRBJ1-1; the match to TRBD1 covers 8 bases. V lost 6 bases and J lost 5; bases outside the gene matches: 5. The CDR3 has 13 amino acids. Germline V gene lookup returns CDR1 LNHDA and CDR2 SQIVND (reference sequence). CDR3 bases: TGTGCCAGTAGGAACGACAGGGGTACTGAAGCTTTCTTT. Protein sequence: CASRNDRGTEAFF.

A few counts support this clone. The genes are TRBV5-1 and TRBJ1-5; D unclear. V lost 3 bases and J lost 3, with 7 bases in between. The CDR3 covers 13 residues. Germline CDR1 is SGHRS and CDR2 is YFSETQ. The CDR3 is CASSSEPNQPQHF. For the CDR3, the DNA is TGCGCCAGCAGCTCCGAGCCCAATCAGCCCCAGCATTTT.

This clone was seen a single time. The J gene is TRBJ2-5, the V gene TRBV7-3; tentative D call: TRBD1 (6 bases). This CDR3 is built from 15 residues. The V and J ends lost 0 bases and 7 bases respectively, with 15 bases between them. CDR1 and CDR2 (germline): SGHTA, FQGTGA. The CDR3 DNA sequence: TGTGCCAGCAGCTTAACATTGGGGGCCGGCGGGACCCAGTACTTC. Its protein is CASSLTLGAGGTQYF.

This CDR3 reads CASSETRQPQHF. The CDR3 DNA reads as TGTGCCAGCAGCGAAACTCGTCAGCCCCAGCATTTT. The rearrangement joins TRBV5-8 to TRBJ1-5, with D uncertain. Germline V gene data show CDR1 as SGHTS and CDR2 as YDEGEE. The CDR3 is made up of 12 amino acids. V lost 4 bases, J lost 6 bases, and 8 bases lay in between.

The chain links TRBV5-4 to TRBJ2-7; 9 nucleotides match TRBD1. Losses at the gene ends were 2 bases for V and 9 bases for J; bases not matched to a gene: 3. In germline, CDR1 is SGHNT, CDR2 YYREEE (reference sequence). CDR3 size: 12 residues. For the CDR3, the DNA is TGTGCCAGCAGCTTAACAGGGGGCGCGCAGTACTTC. This sequence encodes CASSLTGGAQYF.

This clone was recorded a few times. V gene TRBV10-3 combines with J gene TRBJ1-1; D unresolved. V gave up 4 bases and J gave up 1 base, with 10 bases separating them. Germline V lookup: CDR1 ENHRY, CDR2 SYGVKD. This CDR3 contains 14 residues. CDR3 DNA: TGTGCCATCAGTGTCCAGCCCCAGAACACTGAAGCTTTCTTT. Translating it yields CAISVQPQNTEAFF.

The V gene is TRBV6-6, the J gene TRBJ2-3; 10 bases align to TRBD2. This CDR3 has 16 amino acids. Germline V CDR1 and CDR2: MNHNY, SVGAGI (reference sequence). The J segment lost 1 base and the V segment lost 4 bases, leaving 5 bases of the junction unmatched. The CDR3 loop is CASSSPLAGGTDTQYF. Written as DNA, the CDR3 is TGTGCCAGCAGTTCCCCCCTAGCGGGGGGCACAGATACGCAGTATTTT.

The chain uses TRBV29-1 and TRBJ2-3, with D possibly matching TRBD1 (6 bases). CDR3 length: 15 residues. Trimming took 0 bases from V and 2 from J, leaving 12 bases between them. Germline V gene data show CDR1 as SQVTM and CDR2 as ANQGSEA. The CDR3 is CSVEDHRGHTDTQYF. The CDR3 nucleotides read TGCAGCGTTGAAGATCATCGGGGACACACAGATACGCAGTATTTT.

The rearrangement uses TRBV11-2 and TRBJ1-2; D is unresolved. The CDR3 covers 13 residues. CDR1 SGHAT and CDR2 FQNNGV come from the germline V gene. V lost 8 bases and J 6 bases, leaving 16 bases between the germline ends. The CDR3 sequence: CASSPARLHGYTF. CDR3 nucleotide sequence: TGTGCCAGCTCCCCGGCTAGGTTACATGGCTACACCTTC. Using reference TRBV11-2 and TRBJ1-2 for the parts outside the CDR3, the full variable domain is EAGVAQSPRYKIIEKRQSVAFWCNPISGHATLYWYQQILGQGPKLLIQFQNNGVVDDSQLPKDRFSAERLKGVDSTLKIQPAKLEDSAVYLCASSPARLHGYTFGSGTRLTVV.

This chain links TRBV4-2 with TRBJ1-1; no clear D gene. The CDR3 is 14 amino acids. Germline CDR1 reads LGHNA; CDR2 reads YNFKEQ. Trimming pared 0 bases from V and 1 base from J, leaving 6 bases between. The CDR3, as DNA: TGTGCCAGCAGCCAAGATCCAGGGAACACTGAAGCTTTCTTT. Translation gives CASSQDPGNTEAFF.